Sequencing of this T cell receptor (beta chain) was carried out in a study of cytotoxic CD8 clonotypes in ibrutinib-treated CLL. Overall study findings and caveats: At ibrutinib response, clonality increased, and at progression it declined back toward baseline.

Per germline, CDR1 WSHSY and CDR2 SAAADI. The CDR3 has 16 amino acids. With V trimmed by 4 bases and J by 4 bases, 11 bases remained unmatched. On this clone itself: Its cognate antigen is unknown.

Libraries were prepared by immunoSEQ multiplex PCR; TCRdb keeps only in-frame clonotypes and omits some of them. The sample has 150,000 or so clones, 80% seen once. V gene TRBV10-2 combines with J gene TRBJ2-7, with 9 positions matching TRBD2. Sequences were derived from PBMCs, sampled after 36 months of ibrutinib treatment. The clonotype originates from a human donor with chronic lymphocytic leukemia. The CDR3 protein is CASSVPGASGTYEQYF. Here the CDR3 DNA reads TGCGCCAGCAGTGTACCCGGGGCTAGCGGGACTTACGAGCAGTACTTC.